The rows below give T cell receptor beta chains drawn from one sample of a study of T cell responses to AZD1222 COVID-19 vaccine. Repertoires were generated with immunoSEQ multiplex PCR, while TCRdb's copy carries only in-frame clones and drops some. Seen here are 66,000 or so clones, 70% to 80% observed once, and the top ten hold 23%. Material: peripheral blood, obtained on day 0 of MenACWY control vaccination. The origin of the receptors is an adult in good health. Each CDR3 is given with its conserved first and last residue. D genes are given only for firm matches. Clone size appears in some rows only: once, few, many, or a class for an expanded clone.

.	.	TRBV6-5	TRBJ2-3	TGTGCCAGCAGGTGGTGGGGGCAGTCAGATACGCAGTATTTT	CASRWWGQSDTQYF
.	.	TRBV28	TRBJ1-5	TGTGCCAGCGGCGTGGGAAGCAATCAGCCCCAGCATTTT	CASGVGSNQPQHF
.	TRBD1	TRBV28	TRBJ2-7	TGTGCCAGCAGTCCACGGGACAGGGGCCGGGAGGAGCAGTACTTC	CASSPRDRGREEQYF
.	.	TRBV6-2/TRBV6-3	TRBJ1-2	TGTGCCAGCAGTCCGGATGCGGGGGCTAGTGGCTACACCTTC	CASSPDAGASGYTF
.	TRBD2	TRBV28	TRBJ2-7	TGTGCCAGCAGTTTCCCCGGGGGGGGTTACGAGCAGTACTTC	CASSFPGGGYEQYF
.	.	TRBV2	TRBJ1-2	TGTGCCAGCAGGACCGGTAGAGTTGATGGCTACACCTTC	CASRTGRVDGYTF
.	.	TRBV19	TRBJ1-2	TGTGCCAGTAGTCCGGTGGGTAACTATGGCTACACCTTC	CASSPVGNYGYTF
.	TRBD2	TRBV27	TRBJ2-1	TGTGCCAGCAGTTTGGCTAGCGGAGTCTACAATGAGCAGTTCTTC	CASSLASGVYNEQFF
once	TRBD1	TRBV19	TRBJ1-5	TGTGCCAGTGCCCCGGGACAGGGGGCTATTCAGCCCCAGCATTTT	CASAPGQGAIQPQHF
once	.	TRBV6-5	TRBJ1-1	TGTGCCAGCACCGAGGACAAATACACTGAAGCTTTCTTT	CASTEDKYTEAFF
.	.	TRBV5-6	TRBJ2-6	TGTGCCAGCACCTTAGGACGAACGCCGCTCTCTGGGGCCAACGTCCTGACTTTC	CASTLGRTPLSGANVLTF
.	.	TRBV6-5	TRBJ2-3	TGTGCCAGCAGGGCGGGGCCCTGGGATACGCAGTATTTT	CASRAGPWDTQYF
.	.	TRBV28	TRBJ1-5	TGTGCCAGCAGTTTCGGGAGCAATCAGCCCCAGCATTTT	CASSFGSNQPQHF
.	.	TRBV5-1	TRBJ1-1	TGCGCCAGCAGCTTCGCGGTGAACACTGAAGCTTTCTTT	CASSFAVNTEAFF
few	.	TRBV5-1	TRBJ2-1	TGCGCCAGCAGCCGGGCCCTTACGGATGAGCAGTTCTTC	CASSRALTDEQFF
.	.	TRBV7-8	TRBJ1-5	TGTGCCAGCAGCCAGCTACCAGACAGGCACAATCAGCCCCAGCATTTT	CASSQLPDRHNQPQHF
.	.	TRBV7-2	TRBJ2-3	TGTGCCAGCAGCTCCTCCGTAACAGATACGCAGTATTTT	CASSSSVTDTQYF
.	.	TRBV3-1/TRBV3-2	TRBJ1-5	TGTGCCAGCAGCCAAGGAATCAGGGACCTCCAGCATTTT	CASSQGIRDLQHF
many	.	TRBV7-3	TRBJ2-3	TGTGCCAGCAGCCCCACCCCCCTCACAGATACGCAGTATTTT	CASSPTPLTDTQYF
few	.	TRBV7-9	TRBJ2-1	TGTGCCAGCAGTCCCCAGGGGTATGAGCAGTTCTTC	CASSPQGYEQFF
.	.	TRBV10-2	TRBJ1-5	TGCGCCAGCGGGGGGGCCGGGGGCAATCAGCCCCAGCATTTT	CASGGAGGNQPQHF
.	.	TRBV4-1	TRBJ1-1	TGCGCCAGCAGCCAAGCTCAGGGACTCCGGGAAGCTTTCTTT	CASSQAQGLREAFF
.	TRBD2	TRBV7-9	TRBJ2-1	TGTGCCAGCAGCTTTAGCGGGGCAACCTACAATGAGCAGTTCTTC	CASSFSGATYNEQFF
.	.	TRBV29-1	TRBJ2-7	TGCAGCGTTGCCGCGGGTATTGCCTACGAGCAGTACTTC	CSVAAGIAYEQYF
many	.	TRBV5-5	TRBJ2-7	TGTGCCAGCAGCTTGGCCGGGACCGATACCTACGAGCAGTACTTC	CASSLAGTDTYEQYF
.	TRBD1	TRBV19	TRBJ1-1	TGTGCCAGTAGTAGGGTTACCGGGACAGCGAACACTGAAGCTTTCTTT	CASSRVTGTANTEAFF
.	.	TRBV19	TRBJ1-1	TGTGCCAGTAGTACAACAACGCTCAGGTCCACTGAAGCTTTCTTT	CASSTTTLRSTEAFF
.	TRBD1	TRBV6-1	TRBJ1-1	TGTGCCAGCAGTGAAGGGACAGGGGTGGCGTCTGAAGCTTTCTTT	CASSEGTGVASEAFF
once	.	TRBV19	TRBJ1-1	TGTGCCAGTAGTAAAAGGACAGTGGACCCTGAAGCTTTCTTT	CASSKRTVDPEAFF
.	.	TRBV7-8	TRBJ2-2	TGTGCCAGCAGCTTAAGTGGTAAAGGACAGCTCAAAGGAACCGGGGAGCTGTTTTTT	CASSLSGKGQLKGTGELFF
.	.	TRBV6-2/TRBV6-3	TRBJ1-5	TGTGCCAGCAGTTCTATTGGGACGGCTAGGCAGCCCCAGCATTTT	CASSSIGTARQPQHF
.	.	TRBV29-1	TRBJ2-1	TGCAGCGGTGCCTCGGGCCCTGGGAGTGAGCAGTTCTTC	CSGASGPGSEQFF
.	.	TRBV11-2	TRBJ2-7	TGTGCCAGCAGCTTACTATCAACGGTGGGCGAGCAGTACTTC	CASSLLSTVGEQYF
.	TRBD2	TRBV6-6	TRBJ2-1	TGTGCCAGCAGGAGGGAGGGACTAGCGCTCAATGAGCAGTTCTTC	CASRREGLALNEQFF
.	.	TRBV30	TRBJ1-1	TGTGCCTGGAGTGTTGGGAGAAGGACTGAAGCTTTCTTT	CAWSVGRRTEAFF
few	TRBD2	TRBV5-8	TRBJ2-1	TGTGCCAGCAGCTTAGTGGGACTAGCGGGGGCCACCCCTTACAATGAGCAGTTCTTC	CASSLVGLAGATPYNEQFF
once	.	TRBV18	TRBJ2-3	TGTGCCAGCTCACCAGGCACAGATACGCAGTATTTT	CASSPGTDTQYF
few	TRBD1	TRBV7-3	TRBJ1-1	TGTGCCAGCAGCTTGGGACAGGGCACTGAAGCTTTCTTT	CASSLGQGTEAFF
.	.	TRBV20-1	TRBJ2-3	TGCAGTGCTAGAATGGGGGATACGCAGTATTTT	CSARMGDTQYF
.	.	TRBV19	TRBJ2-2	TGTGCCAGTAGTTTGGGGGGCGGGGAGCTGTTTTTT	CASSLGGGELFF
few	.	TRBV7-8	TRBJ1-3	TGTGCCAGCAGCTTAGGACGTCAGGGGCTGGGAAACACCATATATTTT	CASSLGRQGLGNTIYF
.	.	TRBV19	TRBJ1-5	TGTGCCAGTAGAACTCAGATTCAGGGGAATCAGCCCCAGCATTTT	CASRTQIQGNQPQHF
.	.	TRBV21-1	TRBJ2-7	TGTGCCAGCAGCACCGACAGGGGATCCTCCTACGAGCAGTACTTC	CASSTDRGSSYEQYF
.	.	TRBV7-2	TRBJ1-2	TGTGCCAGCAGCTTAGGTGGTGGCTACACCTTC	CASSLGGGYTF
.	.	TRBV5-1	TRBJ1-4	TGCGCCAGCAGCTTGGAAAGGGGAGGTGAAAAACTGTTTTTT	CASSLERGGEKLFF
.	.	TRBV4-1	TRBJ1-1	TGCGCCAGCAGCCAAGATTCGGGGTTGGATAGCGCTTTCTTT	CASSQDSGLDSAFF
.	.	TRBV6-5	TRBJ2-5	TGTGCCAGCAGTTCCCGGGCCCCCCAAGAGACCCAGTACTTC	CASSSRAPQETQYF
.	.	TRBV6-5	TRBJ2-7	TGTGCCAGCAGTTACTCTCGGACCTCCTACGAGCAGTACTTC	CASSYSRTSYEQYF
.	.	TRBV11-2	TRBJ1-6	TGTGCCAGCAGCTTACGTAATTCACCCCTCCACTTT	CASSLRNSPLHF
few	.	TRBV21-1	TRBJ1-2	TGTGCCAGCCCTGTGTCGGGGACCTATGGCTACACCTTC	CASPVSGTYGYTF
once	.	TRBV5-1	TRBJ2-2	TGCGCCAGCAGCGGGGAGGGACAGCTCACCGGGGAGCTGTTTTTT	CASSGEGQLTGELFF
.	.	TRBV2	TRBJ1-5	TGTGCCAGCAGCGTGGGTCAGGAAAGCAATCAGCCCCAGCATTTT	CASSVGQESNQPQHF
.	.	TRBV30	TRBJ1-2	TGTGCCTGGAGTGCGGGTAACTATGGCTACACCTTC	CAWSAGNYGYTF
.	TRBD2	TRBV5-4	TRBJ2-1	TGTGCCGTAGGCGGGAGAAACGACAATGAGCAGTTCTTC	CAVGGRNDNEQFF
.	.	TRBV2	TRBJ2-1	TGTGCCAGCGGGGGGCCCTCGGCAGGATACAATGAGCAGTTCTTC	CASGGPSAGYNEQFF